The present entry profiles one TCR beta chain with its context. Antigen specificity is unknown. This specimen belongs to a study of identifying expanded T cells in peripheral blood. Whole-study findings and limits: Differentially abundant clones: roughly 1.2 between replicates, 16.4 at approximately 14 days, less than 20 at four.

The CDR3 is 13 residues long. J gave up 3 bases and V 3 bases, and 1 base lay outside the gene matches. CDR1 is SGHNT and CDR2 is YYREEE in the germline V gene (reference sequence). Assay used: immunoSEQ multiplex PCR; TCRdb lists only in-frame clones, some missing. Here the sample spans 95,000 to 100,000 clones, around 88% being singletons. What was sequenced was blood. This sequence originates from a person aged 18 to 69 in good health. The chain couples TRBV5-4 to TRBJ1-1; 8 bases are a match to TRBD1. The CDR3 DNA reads TGTGCCAGCAGCTCGGACAGGGACACTGAAGCTTTCTTT. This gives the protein CASSSDRDTEAFF.